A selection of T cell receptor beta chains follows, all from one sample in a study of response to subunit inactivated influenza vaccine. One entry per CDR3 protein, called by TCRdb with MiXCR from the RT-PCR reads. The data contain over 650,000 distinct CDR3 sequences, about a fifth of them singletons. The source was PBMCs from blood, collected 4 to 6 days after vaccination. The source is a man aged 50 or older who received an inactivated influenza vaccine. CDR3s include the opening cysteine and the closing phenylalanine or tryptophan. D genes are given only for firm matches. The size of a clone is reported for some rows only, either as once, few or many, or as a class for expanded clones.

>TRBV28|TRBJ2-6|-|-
CASSPTQVVSGANVLTF
TGTGCCAGCAGTCCTACACAGGTGGTCTCCGGGGCCAACGTCCTGACTTTC
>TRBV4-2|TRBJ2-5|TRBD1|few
CASSHGDRPSQETQYF
TGTGCCAGCAGCCATGGGGACAGGCCCAGCCAAGAGACCCAGTACTTC
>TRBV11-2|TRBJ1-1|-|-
CPSSFARFTEAFF
TGTCCCAGCAGCTTTGCGCGGTTCACTGAAGCTTTCTTT
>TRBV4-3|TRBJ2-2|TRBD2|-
CASSHFAGSGRWTGELFF
TGCGCCAGCAGCCATTTCGCGGGGAGCGGGAGATGGACCGGGGAGCTGTTTTTT
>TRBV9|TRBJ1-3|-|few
CASSPATLVGGNTIYF
TGTGCCAGCAGCCCGGCGACACTGGTCGGAGGAAACACCATATATTTT
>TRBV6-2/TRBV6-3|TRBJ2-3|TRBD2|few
CASSYFGLAASTDTQYF
TGTGCCAGCAGTTACTTCGGACTAGCGGCTAGCACAGATACGCAGTATTTT
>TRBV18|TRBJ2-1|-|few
CASSPPMGNEQFF
TGTGCCAGCTCACCACCGATGGGCAATGAGCAGTTCTTC
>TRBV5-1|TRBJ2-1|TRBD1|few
CASTPGQGLSSYNEQFF
TGCGCCAGCACCCCCGGACAGGGGCTAAGCTCCTACAATGAGCAGTTCTTC
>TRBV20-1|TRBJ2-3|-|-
CSARDRAEQGGTDTQYF
TGCAGTGCTAGAGATCGAGCGGAACAAGGGGGCACAGATACGCAGTATTTT
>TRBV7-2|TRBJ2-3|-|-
CASSDYGTGYTDTQYF
TGTGCCAGCAGCGATTATGGGACTGGCTACACAGATACGCAGTATTTT
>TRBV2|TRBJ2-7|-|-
CASSDPMAPADEQYF
TGTGCCAGCAGTGACCCGATGGCGCCGGCGGACGAGCAGTACTTC
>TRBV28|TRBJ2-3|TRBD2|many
CASKNLAGGGTDTQYF
TGTGCCAGCAAAAATTTAGCGGGAGGTGGGACAGATACGCAGTATTTT
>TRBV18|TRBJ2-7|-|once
CASSPGSAALMTSYEQYF
TGTGCCAGCTCACCGGGTTCGGCAGCCCTAATGACCTCCTACGAGCAGTACTTC
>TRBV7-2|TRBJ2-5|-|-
CASSLYRAGGTQYF
TGTGCCAGCAGCTTATACAGAGCGGGTGGGACCCAGTACTTC
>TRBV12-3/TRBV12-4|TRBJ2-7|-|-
CASSGDEQYF
TGTGCCAGCAGCGGGGACGAGCAGTACTTC
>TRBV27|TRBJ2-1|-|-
CASSRTGGPFYNEQFF
TGTGCCAGCAGTCGGACCGGGGGACCTTTTTACAATGAGCAGTTCTTC